The T cell receptor beta chain under discussion was sequenced for a study of T cells in Graves' hyperthyroidism and ophthalmopathy. Turning to the study itself: The initial diagnosis was the point when peripheral blood was collected, ahead of any treatment. Study conclusions and caveats: Also found in blood were most expanded thyroid clonotypes above 0.001.

The PBMCs had their origin in around 10 ml of fresh peripheral blood. Researchers took RNA transcripts and amplified the TCR beta CDR3 regions from them. The HTBI primer set was used in a first-round RT-PCR of the TCR CDR3. TCRdb used MiXCR to reprocess the multiplex PCR reads, holding one entry per CDR3 protein. Among roughly 300,000 distinct CDR3 sequences listed, 18% were seen once. As regards this clonotype: Its antigen is unidentified.

Germline V gene data show CDR1 as MNHEY and CDR2 as SVGEGT. Losses at the gene ends were 8 bases for V and 1 base for J; bases not matched to a gene: 4. There are 14 residues in the CDR3. The material sequenced was blood. The genes are TRBV6-2 or TRBV6-3 and TRBJ1-1; 10 nucleotides agree with TRBD1. This receptor was obtained from a woman aged 50 to 65 with Graves' hyperthyroidism. The CDR3 coding sequence is TGTGCCAGCCGGACAGGGGGGCAGAACACTGAAGCTTTCTTT. Translated, it gives CASRTGGQNTEAFF.